The present T cell receptor (beta chain) was sequenced within a study of cytomegalovirus exposure and HLA in healthy donors. Study-wide findings and caveats: Most TCR sequences were uncommon, yet certain public TCRs appeared in many donors. For TCR beta chains, V- and J-gene trimming was later linked to a missense DCLRE1C variant. An analysis was carried out at a later point. It showed that HLA-associated TCR beta chains were more clonally expanded than equally common non-associated chains.

This PCR relied on a set of 60 Vbeta primers and 13 Jbeta primers. TCRdb's table, derived via immunoSEQ multiplex PCR, lists solely in-frame clones and lacks some. The sample contains 150,000 to 200,000 clones, 75% to 85% of which appear only once. The germline gives CDR1 MNHNS, CDR2 SASEGT. V was pared by 6 bases and J by 4 bases, with 3 bases of the junction left unmatched. This CDR3 is 14 amino acids long. In regard to this clone: What it binds is not known.

The receptor's source is a woman in her thirties in good health and CMV-seropositive. Sequenced: PBMCs. The chain has TRBV6-1 and TRBJ2-7; TRBD2 agrees at 13 bases. The CDR3 bases are TGTGCCAGCAGCACTAGCGGGAGGGCGTACGAGCAGTACTTC. This gives the protein CASSTSGRAYEQYF.